These 31 T cell receptor beta chains were sequenced from one sample in a study of T-cell reconstitution after alpha-beta-depleted transplantation in children. Unique molecular identifiers were used in preparing the TCRbeta library. TCRdb called the PCR reads again in MiXCR, with one record for every CDR3 protein. Found here are hundreds of thousands of distinct CDR3 sequences, around 13% of them singletons; the top ten hold approximately 0.8%. The sequences come from PBMCs, collected before TCRalphabeta/CD19-depleted stem cell transplant. The receptors originated from a girl aged 2-10 years with congenital amegakaryocytic thrombocytopenia, due to receive a stem cell transplant.

This chain connects TRBV5-1 to TRBJ2-3; 13 positions match TRBD2. Germline V lookup: CDR1 SGHRS, CDR2 YFSETQ. V trimming: 6 bases; J trimming: 2 bases; junction bases outside the gene matches: 18. CDR3 length: 20 amino acids. The CDR3 DNA follows: TGCGCCAGCACTCAAAGGTTAGGGACTAGCGGGACCTCATCCACAGATACGCAGTATTTT. This codes for CASTQRLGTSGTSSTDTQYF. Full variable domain (remainder filled in from reference TRBV5-1 and TRBJ2-3): KAGVTQTPRYLIKTRGQQVTLSCSPISGHRSVSWYQQTPGQGLQFLFEYFSETQRNKGNFPGRFSGRQFSNSRSEMNVSTLELGDSALYLCASTQRLGTSGTSSTDTQYFGPGTRLTVL.

The chain employs TRBV20-1 and TRBJ2-1; 10 bases align to TRBD1. From germline, CDR1 is DFQATT and CDR2 SNEGSKA (reference sequence). This CDR3 comprises 17 residues. J gave up 0 bases and V 3 bases, and 8 bases lay outside the gene matches. The CDR3 sequence is CSAREGDRGISYNEQFF. The CDR3 DNA reads as TGCAGTGCTAGGGAAGGGGACAGGGGAATCTCCTACAATGAGCAGTTCTTC.

The table lists this clonotype with a few counts. The J gene is TRBJ2-3, the V gene TRBV4-1, with 8 bases lining up with TRBD2. The V and J ends lost 3 bases and 0 bases, in that order; junction bases with no gene match: 11. Germline CDR1 MGHRA, CDR2 YSYEKL. CDR3 length: 18 residues. CDR3 in amino acids: CASSHSPLAEMSTDTQYF. The CDR3, as DNA: TGCGCCAGCAGCCACTCCCCACTAGCGGAGATGAGCACAGATACGCAGTATTTT.

This clonotype has ten or more counts. The chain employs TRBV10-3 and TRBJ2-1; D perhaps matches TRBD2 (6 bases). V dropped 6 bases and J dropped 6 bases, with 15 bases sitting between them. Germline V lookup: CDR1 ENHRY, CDR2 SYGVKD. The CDR3 has 14 residues. CDR3 region: CAISRSGGSNEQFF. CDR3 sequence (DNA): TGTGCCATCAGCCGTAGCGGAGGGTCCAATGAGCAGTTCTTC.

This clonotype came up a few times. The chain has TRBV12-3 or TRBV12-4 and TRBJ2-7, with TRBD1 matching 10 bases. Trimming removed 3 bases from V and 4 bases from J; junction bases left unmatched: 6. This CDR3 spans 15 amino acids. CDR3 amino acids: CASSFRDRGRYEQYF. Here the CDR3 DNA reads TGTGCCAGCAGTTTCCGGGACAGGGGCAGGTACGAGCAGTACTTC.

This chain links TRBV12-3 or TRBV12-4 with TRBJ2-5, with 9 nucleotides matching TRBD1. CDR3 length: 15 amino acids. Trimming removed 7 bases from V and 4 bases from J; junction bases left unmatched: 10. CDR3 residues: CASTFATGGTETQYF. The DNA of the CDR3 is TGTGCCAGCACCTTCGCGACAGGGGGGACAGAGACCCAGTACTTC.

To note about this clonotype: A much larger clone is a single base away; this may be a read error. The CDR3 sequence is CASSFSPPSSHNEQFF. In DNA, the CDR3 is TGTGCCAGCAGTTTTAGTCCACCGAGCTCCCACAATGAGCAGTTCTTC. The rearrangement joins TRBV12-3 or TRBV12-4 to TRBJ2-1, with unresolved D. The CDR3 has 16 residues.

On this clonotype: Being one base from a much bigger clone, this may be a read error. The chain combines TRBV7-2 with TRBJ1-2; D not certain. The CDR3 is made up of 15 amino acids. From germline, CDR1 is SGHTA and CDR2 FQGNSA. This CDR3 reads CASSLGRAANYGYNF. The CDR3 DNA reads TGTGCCAGCAGCTTAGGACGGGCAGCTAACTATGGCTACAACTTC.

Only a few counts were recorded for this clonotype. This rearrangement joins TRBV7-2 to TRBJ2-7, with a tentative D call TRBD2 (6 bases). V gave up 6 bases and J gave up 5 bases, with 14 bases separating them. CDR1 and CDR2 from the germline V gene are SGHTA and FQGNSA. The CDR3 runs 13 residues. The CDR3 loop reads CASRTSAEHEQYF. CDR3 coding DNA: TGTGCCAGCAGGACTAGTGCTGAGCACGAGCAGTACTTC.

The genes are TRBV29-1 and TRBJ1-1; D is uncertain. CDR1 is SQVTM and CDR2 is ANQGSEA in the germline V gene. Trimming removed 0 bases from V and 12 bases from J, with 11 bases in between. The CDR3 is made up of 11 amino acids. CDR3 sequence reads: CSVEDTNPSFF. The CDR3 DNA reads as TGCAGCGTTGAAGACACCAATCCTTCTTTCTTT.

J is TRBJ2-3 and V is TRBV29-1; D is undetermined. This CDR3 contains 13 residues. Germline V lookup: CDR1 SQVTM, CDR2 ANQGSEA. V gave up 5 bases and J gave up 1 base, with 10 bases separating them. The CDR3 sequence: CSVRYQRTDTQYF. The CDR3 coding sequence is TGCAGCGTTAGGTATCAGCGCACAGATACGCAGTATTTT.

The rearrangement joins TRBV12-5 to TRBJ2-3; D is undetermined. V shed 6 bases and J shed 1 base, with 8 bases lying between them. CDR3 length equals 13 residues. Germline loops: CDR1 LGHNT, CDR2 FRNRAP. The CDR3 sequence is CASGRTGTDTQYF. The CDR3 bases are TGTGCTAGTGGACGAACAGGCACAGATACGCAGTATTTT. The complete variable domain, with remaining parts taken from reference TRBV12-5 and TRBJ2-3, reads DARVTQTPRHKVTEMGQEVTMRCQPILGHNTVFWYRQTMMQGLELLAYFRNRAPLDDSGMPKDRFSAEMPDATLATLKIQPSEPRDSAVYFCASGRTGTDTQYFGPGTRLTVL.

As for this clonotype: Possible read error: a much larger clone is one base away. V gene TRBV10-3 combines with J gene TRBJ2-7; 9 nucleotides line up with TRBD2. The CDR3 covers 15 residues. In germline, CDR1 is ENHRY, CDR2 SYGVKD. V shed 10 bases and J 3 bases; nucleotides not matched to a gene: 13. CDR3 sequence reads: CATSGLDSGSYEQYF. The CDR3 DNA reads as TGTGCCACCAGCGGGCTCGATAGCGGGAGCTACGAGCAGTACTTC.

This clonotype has at least ten counts. V gene TRBV7-8 combines with J gene TRBJ1-6; no clear D gene. This CDR3 comprises 13 residues. Germline CDR1 SGHVS, CDR2 FQNEAQ. Trimming took off 0 bases at V and 8 bases at J, with 5 bases between the two ends. CDR3 sequence reads: CASSLAWDSPLHF. The CDR3 DNA reads TGTGCCAGCAGCTTAGCGTGGGATTCACCCCTCCACTTT.

Remarks on this clonotype: A single base separates this from a much larger clone, so it may be a read error. Here the CDR3 reads CASSENRATNEKLFF. Written as DNA, the CDR3 is TGCGCCAGCAGTGAGAACCGCGCAACTAATGAAAAACTGTTTTTT. V and J are TRBV10-1 and TRBJ1-4; D remains ambiguous. The CDR3 totals 15 residues. The V and J ends lost 2 bases and 0 bases respectively, with 7 bases between them. Germline V gene sequence: CDR1 WNHNN, CDR2 SYGVQD (reference sequence).

A word on this clonotype: This may come from a read error, since a much larger clone is one base off. The gene calls are TRBV30 and TRBJ2-3; no definite D call. The CDR3 spans 11 residues. Deletions cut 0 bases from V and 5 bases from J, with 3 bases between. CDR1 is GTSNPN, CDR2 SVGIG, per germline (reference sequence). CDR3 in amino acids: CAWSVVDTQYF. DNA for the CDR3: TGTGCCTGGAGTGTGGTAGATACGCAGTATTTT.

This clonotype was recorded at least ten times. The CDR3 DNA is TGCAGCGCCGGCAGGGAGGGCTATGGCTACACCTTC. Translation: CSAGREGYGYTF. This chain uses TRBV29-1 with TRBJ1-2; possible D gene TRBD1, 5 bases. Germline CDR1 SQVTM, CDR2 ANQGSEA. V lost 7 bases and J 4 bases, leaving 13 bases between the germline ends. The CDR3 is 12 amino acids.

The CDR3 sequence is CAISESGGRLNYGYTF. The CDR3 DNA sequence: TGTGCCATCAGTGAGTCTGGCGGCAGACTTAACTATGGCTACACCTTC. The V gene is TRBV10-3, the J gene TRBJ1-2; D unresolved. The CDR3 is 16 amino acids. Per germline, CDR1 ENHRY and CDR2 SYGVKD. Trimming removed 0 bases from V and 1 base from J, with 12 bases in between.

The chain uses TRBV20-1 and TRBJ1-1; D might be TRBD1 (6 bases). V was pared by 3 bases and J by 3 bases, with 14 bases between. CDR1 and CDR2 from the germline V gene are DFQATT and SNEGSKA (reference sequence). This CDR3 spans 14 amino acids. The CDR3 region has the DNA TGCAGTGCTAGTTTGGGGGGGGCGTACACTGAAGCTTTCTTT. Its translation is CSASLGGAYTEAFF.

This clonotype was detected a few times. The chain joins TRBV20-1 to TRBJ2-5; no clear D gene. The CDR3 has 12 residues. Trimming stripped 3 bases from V and 3 bases from J, with 8 bases between. In germline, CDR1 is DFQATT, CDR2 SNEGSKA (reference sequence). Written as DNA, the CDR3 is TGCAGTGCTAGGGTGACGGAAGAGACCCAGTACTTC. This gives the protein CSARVTEETQYF.

This clonotype has ten or more counts. V usage is TRBV10-3 and J usage is TRBJ2-1, with D unresolved. Germline CDR1 and CDR2: ENHRY and SYGVKD. Trimming stripped 2 bases from V and 9 bases from J, with 26 bases between. The CDR3 has 18 residues. The CDR3 is CAISEGFRRAPLFGEQFF. The CDR3 DNA reads as TGTGCCATCAGTGAGGGGTTTCGGCGAGCTCCCCTCTTTGGTGAGCAGTTCTTC.

This clonotype occurred a few times. The chain links TRBV7-8 to TRBJ2-3; D call uncertain. The CDR3 sequence is 16 residues long. The V gene lost 7 bases and the J gene lost 1 base, with 18 bases spanning the gap. Per germline, CDR1 SGHVS and CDR2 FQNEAQ. The CDR3 here is CASIKDRVYGTDTQYF. The DNA for the CDR3 is TGTGCCAGCATCAAGGACCGGGTGTACGGCACAGATACGCAGTATTTT.

This clonotype was found many times. V and J are TRBV5-1 and TRBJ2-7, with TRBD1 matching over 7 bases. Unmatched junction bases numbered 4, after V lost 1 base and J lost 6 bases. CDR3 length: 13 amino acids. The germline V gene encodes CDR1 SGHRS and CDR2 YFSETQ. The CDR3 protein is CASSLTGAREQYF. The CDR3 DNA reads as TGCGCCAGCAGCTTGACAGGGGCTCGCGAGCAGTACTTC.

This clonotype was observed many times. The chain couples TRBV20-1 to TRBJ1-1; D ambiguous. Per the germline V gene, CDR1 is DFQATT and CDR2 is SNEGSKA (reference sequence). Trimming cost V 4 bases and J 0 bases, with 3 bases left between them. There are 11 residues in the CDR3. The chain's CDR3 is CSAKMNTEAFF. The CDR3 nucleotides read TGCAGTGCTAAGATGAACACTGAAGCTTTCTTT.

This clonotype was recorded many times. This sequence joins TRBV10-2 and TRBJ2-1; either TRBD1 or TRBD2 may fit D (5 bases each). The V end lost 4 bases, the J end lost 8 bases, and 6 bases lay between the germline ends. Germline CDR1 and CDR2: WSHSY and SAAADI. This CDR3 comprises 11 residues. The CDR3 bases are TGCGCCAGCAGTGGAGGGGATGAGCAGTTCTTC. This gives the protein CASSGGDEQFF.

The sample holds a few counts of this clonotype. In nucleotides, the CDR3 is TGCGCCAGCAGCTCGGGACTAGCTCCTGGTAATGAGCAGTTCTTC. Translation: CASSSGLAPGNEQFF. The rearrangement joins TRBV5-1 to TRBJ2-1; the match to TRBD2 covers 9 bases. This CDR3 region has 15 residues. V dropped 3 bases and J dropped 7; count of bases not matched to a gene: 8. Germline values: CDR1 SGHRS, CDR2 YFSETQ.

This clonotype appeared many times. The CDR3 sequence is CASSELVGTLMDEQFF. The DNA of the CDR3 is TGTGCCAGCAGTGAACTCGTCGGGACCTTAATGGATGAGCAGTTCTTC. This sequence joins TRBV6-1 and TRBJ2-1; D may correspond to TRBD1 or TRBD2 (5 bases each). Trimming removed 2 bases at V and 8 bases at J, with 19 bases between. The CDR3 is made up of 16 amino acids. The germline V gene encodes CDR1 MNHNS and CDR2 SASEGT.

The V call is TRBV10-2, the J call TRBJ2-7; the D is unclear. The CDR3 consists of 14 residues. The V end lost 8 bases, the J end lost 2 bases, and 16 bases lay between the germline ends. Germline CDR1 is WSHSY and CDR2 is SAAADI. CDR3 sequence: CASSAFSGPYEQYF. The CDR3 DNA reads as TGCGCCAGCTCTGCGTTCTCTGGACCCTACGAGCAGTACTTC.

This sequence joins TRBV6-2 or TRBV6-3 and TRBJ1-5; perhaps TRBD1 as D (5 bases). V was shortened by 6 bases and J by 6 bases, with 12 bases between the two germline ends. CDR3 length equals 13 residues. Per germline, CDR1 MNHEY and CDR2 SVGEGT. The CDR3 nucleotides read TGTGCCAGCAGGATGGGGGTTTTTCAGCCCCAGCATTTT. Protein: CASRMGVFQPQHF.

This clonotype was counted a few times. This chain uses TRBV28 with TRBJ2-1; tentative D call: TRBD1 (5 bases). The germline V gene has CDR1 MDHEN and CDR2 SYDVKM. The ends were cut back, 5 bases at V and 7 bases at J, with 9 bases in the middle. The CDR3 covers 12 residues. The DNA of the CDR3 is TGTGCCAGCAGTATTAAGGGGAATGAGCAGTTCTTC. Its protein is CASSIKGNEQFF. Full variable domain (missing parts from reference TRBV28 and TRBJ2-1): DVKVTQSSRYLVKRTGEKVFLECVQDMDHENMFWYRQDPGLGLRLIYFSYDVKMKEKGDIPEGYSVSREKKERFSLILESASTNQTSMYLCASSIKGNEQFFGPGTRLTVL.

The sample holds a few counts of this clonotype. V gene TRBV5-1 combines with J gene TRBJ2-3; 11 bases fit TRBD2. The CDR3 sequence is 16 residues long. Germline V gene data show CDR1 as SGHRS and CDR2 as YFSETQ. The V gene end was trimmed by 4 bases and the J gene end by 1 base; junction bases not matched to a gene: 5. CDR3 loop: CASSPGTSGGTDTQYF. The CDR3 DNA is TGCGCCAGCAGCCCGGGGACTAGCGGAGGCACAGATACGCAGTATTTT.